The 26 T cell receptor beta chains listed next were all sequenced from one sample in a study of Ad26.COV2.S vaccination and SARS-CoV-2 variants. The sample's treatment: over 15 received Ad26.COV2.S at low or high dose, single or two shots; about 5 received placebo; per-sample allocation not given. Collection of samples fell on day 63 after the first vaccine or placebo injection. Measured with immunoSEQ multiplex PCR; TCRdb has only the in-frame clones, and not every one. The sample includes about 350,000 clones, around 90% of them seen just once. The sequencing used peripheral blood, collected in a trial of Ad26.COV2.S vaccine versus placebo. Source of these receptors: a person aged 18 to 65 who received the Ad26.COV2.S COVID-19 vaccine or a placebo.

This chain links TRBV3-1 (or the pseudogene TRBV3-2) with TRBJ2-7; 8 positions match TRBD2. Germline CDR1 is LGHDT and CDR2 is YNNKEL (reference sequence). Trimming at V came to 4 bases and at J to 3 bases, leaving 11 bases not matched to a gene. CDR3 length: 16 residues. The CDR3 bases are TGTGCCAGCAGCCCGAGGGGCGGGGGGAGTTACTACGAGCAGTACTTC. Translating it yields CASSPRGGGSYYEQYF.

This chain links TRBV9 with TRBJ1-1; perhaps TRBD1 as D (6 bases). CDR1 and CDR2 (germline): SGDLS, YYNGEE. Trimming stripped 4 bases from V and 1 base from J, with 14 bases between. The CDR3 contains 15 residues. Here the CDR3 reads CASSPSGAPNTEAFF. The CDR3 nucleotides are TGTGCCAGCAGCCCTTCGGGGGCCCCGAACACTGAAGCTTTCTTT.

The CDR3 sequence: CASSYVGGGKETQYF. CDR3 in DNA: TGTGCCAGCAGTTACGTCGGCGGGGGGAAAGAGACCCAGTACTTC. The genes are TRBV6-5 and TRBJ2-5, with 8 bases identical to TRBD2. J was trimmed by 3 bases and V by 2 bases; bases with no gene match: 5. Germline CDR1 reads MNHEY; CDR2 reads SVGAGI. The CDR3 runs 15 residues.

This clone appeared a single time. CDR3 amino acids: CASSRLGPPYGYTF. Written as DNA, the CDR3 is TGTGCCAGCAGTCGCCTCGGGCCGCCCTATGGCTACACCTTC. The genes are TRBV6-5 and TRBJ1-2; D is unresolved. V gave up 5 bases and J gave up 4 bases, with 14 bases separating them. The CDR3 is made up of 14 amino acids. Germline V gene lookup returns CDR1 MNHEY and CDR2 SVGAGI.

This chain links TRBV4-2 with TRBJ1-5, with a tentative D call TRBD1 (5 bases). Trimming removed 5 bases from V and 7 bases from J, with 15 bases in between. Germline V gives CDR1 LGHNA, CDR2 YNFKEQ. This CDR3 is 14 amino acids long. In nucleotides, the CDR3 is TGTGCCAGCAGCTCCACGGTCCCAGGGCAGCCCCAGCATTTT. This encodes CASSSTVPGQPQHF.

The chain combines TRBV30 with TRBJ1-2; D remains unclear. Germline V gene sequence: CDR1 GTSNPN, CDR2 SVGIG (reference sequence). CDR3 length: 13 residues. Deletions cut 5 bases from V and 2 bases from J, with 12 bases between. CDR3: CAWGHGRNYGYTF. DNA of the CDR3: TGTGCCTGGGGTCACGGGAGGAACTATGGCTACACCTTC. Full variable domain (rest looked up from reference TRBV30 and TRBJ1-2): SQTIHQWPATLVQPVGSPLSLECTVEGTSNPNLYWYRQAAGRGLQLLFYSVGIGQISSEVPQNLSASRPQDRQFILSSKKLLLSDSGFYLCAWGHGRNYGYTFGSGTRLTVV.

V gene TRBV18 combines with J gene TRBJ1-1; D is uncertain. V was clipped by 3 bases and J by 1 base, with 6 bases between them. The V gene's germline CDR1 is KGHSH and CDR2 LQKENI. The CDR3 has 13 residues. The CDR3 coding sequence is TGTGCCAGCTCACCCACAAAGAACACTGAAGCTTTCTTT. Residues: CASSPTKNTEAFF.

The V gene is TRBV7-2, the J gene TRBJ2-7; 7 nucleotides agree with TRBD1. J lost 9 bases, V lost 5 bases, and 19 bases had no gene match. The CDR3 runs 16 residues. The germline gives CDR1 SGHTA, CDR2 FQGNSA. As DNA, the CDR3 is TGTGCCAGCAGCCCCACCCCGACAGGGATAGTAGGTGTGCAGTACTTC. As protein: CASSPTPTGIVGVQYF.

The rearrangement joins TRBV11-2 to TRBJ2-5; 9 nucleotides line up with TRBD2. Trimming at V came to 2 bases and at J to 4 bases, leaving 14 bases not matched to a gene. CDR3 size: 18 residues. Germline values: CDR1 SGHAT, CDR2 FQNNGV. CDR3 coding DNA: TGTGCCAGCAGCTTAACAGGGTCAGGCGGGAGGGCCTTAGAGACCCAGTACTTC. This sequence encodes CASSLTGSGGRALETQYF.

The chain has TRBV28 and TRBJ2-6; TRBD1 aligns across 8 bases. Losses at the gene ends were 5 bases for V and 4 bases for J; bases not matched to a gene: 4. CDR1 is MDHEN and CDR2 is SYDVKM in the germline V gene. The CDR3 runs to 15 residues. CDR3 nucleotide sequence: TGTGCCAGCAGTCCAGGGGGCGCGGGGGCCAACGTCCTGACTTTC. Residues: CASSPGGAGANVLTF.

The V gene is TRBV10-3, the J gene TRBJ2-1; D might be TRBD2 (5 bases). V lost 3 bases and J lost 0, with 15 bases in between. The CDR3 has 17 residues. CDR1 and CDR2 (germline): ENHRY, SYGVKD. CDR3 protein: CAISDPVALLSYNEQFF. CDR3 nucleotide sequence: TGTGCCATCAGTGATCCGGTAGCGTTGCTCTCCTACAATGAGCAGTTCTTC.

V gene TRBV27 combines with J gene TRBJ2-7; possibly TRBD2 for D (6 bases). Germline CDR1 and CDR2: MNHEY and SMNVEV (reference sequence). Trimming removed 3 bases at V and 3 bases at J, with 15 bases between. The CDR3 is made up of 15 amino acids. The CDR3 here is CASSFTGTYGYEQYF. As DNA, the CDR3 is TGTGCCAGCAGTTTTACCGGGACTTACGGCTACGAGCAGTACTTC.

The gene calls are TRBV12-3 or TRBV12-4 and TRBJ1-5; maybe TRBD1 (5 bases). Trimming shortened V by 6 bases and J by 7 bases, and 13 bases separated the two germline ends. The CDR3 totals 13 residues. CDR3 coding DNA: TGTGCCAGCAGCCCAGGGTCGGGACAGCCCCAGCATTTT. It is translated as CASSPGSGQPQHF.

The J gene is TRBJ1-2, the V gene TRBV27; D gene uncertain. The length of the CDR3 is 16 residues. V was trimmed by 2 bases and J by 1 base, leaving 14 bases between them. The germline V gene encodes CDR1 MNHEY and CDR2 SMNVEV (reference sequence). The CDR3 here is CASSLNSIANNYGYTF. The CDR3 DNA reads as TGTGCCAGCAGTTTAAACAGTATAGCTAATAACTATGGCTACACCTTC.

This chain joins TRBV6-1 and TRBJ2-7; D not resolved. Germline-derived CDR1 and CDR2 are MNHNS and SASEGT. Trimming removed 1 base from V and 6 bases from J, with 16 bases in between. The CDR3 consists of 15 residues. The CDR3 bases are TGTGCCAGCAGTGAAGAAGGGCTCCTCGGGTTCGAGCAGTACTTC. The encoded protein is CASSEEGLLGFEQYF.

This chain joins TRBV10-1 and TRBJ2-2; TRBD2 matches 7 bases. The CDR3 runs to 18 residues. J gave up 0 bases and V 6 bases, and 13 bases lay outside the gene matches. CDR1 is WNHNN and CDR2 is SYGVQD in the germline V gene (reference sequence). The CDR3 coding sequence is TGCGCCAGCAGCCACACGACCGAGCGGGAAGCGAACACCGGGGAGCTGTTTTTT. The encoded protein is CASSHTTEREANTGELFF.

The genes are TRBV5-1 and TRBJ1-1; 7 nucleotides agree with TRBD1. CDR3 size: 14 residues. V shed 4 bases, J shed 4 bases, and the junction held 7 bases outside the gene matches. Germline CDR1 SGHRS, CDR2 YFSETQ. The CDR3 coding sequence is TGCGCCAGCAGCATACAGGGGACGACCACTGAAGCTTTCTTT. It yields the protein CASSIQGTTTEAFF.

The chain recombines TRBV3-1 (or the pseudogene TRBV3-2) with TRBJ2-1; D not resolved. Germline V lookup: CDR1 LGHDT, CDR2 YNNKEL (reference sequence). The V gene lost 0 bases and the J gene lost 0 bases, with 9 bases spanning the gap. The CDR3 loop spans 16 amino acids. CDR3 nucleotides: TGTGCCAGCAGCCAAGACCGAGCCGGCTCCTACAATGAGCAGTTCTTC. It specifies CASSQDRAGSYNEQFF.

The J gene is TRBJ1-1, the V gene TRBV7-9; D is perhaps TRBD1 (5 bases). The V gene's germline CDR1 is SEHNR and CDR2 FQNEAQ (reference sequence). CDR3 length: 15 amino acids. The germline V and J ends were trimmed by 2 bases and 3 bases, with 13 bases remaining between them. This CDR3 reads CASSLTGGTDTEAFF. CDR3 nucleotide sequence: TGTGCCAGCAGCTTAACCGGGGGGACGGACACTGAAGCTTTCTTT.

This chain connects TRBV4-2 to TRBJ2-5, with D possibly being TRBD2 (6 bases). V lost 4 bases, J lost 4 bases, and 10 bases lay in between. This CDR3 region has 13 residues. CDR1 and CDR2 from the germline V gene are LGHNA and YNFKEQ. CDR3 loop: CASSPRDLETQYF. The CDR3 nucleotides are TGTGCCAGCAGCCCTCGGGACTTAGAGACCCAGTACTTC.

The gene calls are TRBV19 and TRBJ2-7, with a possible D match to TRBD2 (5 bases). Germline CDR1 LNHDA, CDR2 SQIVND (reference sequence). This CDR3 is built from 15 residues. V dropped 4 bases and J dropped 5 bases, with 18 bases sitting between them. CDR3 DNA sequence: TGTGCCAGTAGTACCGGACGGGGAGATGGCCACGAGCAGTACTTC. Residues: CASSTGRGDGHEQYF.

This rearrangement joins TRBV20-1 to TRBJ1-1; no clear D gene. This CDR3 has 10 amino acids. V lost 0 bases to trimming and J lost 10 bases, with 6 bases between them. Germline V gene lookup returns CDR1 DFQATT and CDR2 SNEGSKA (reference sequence). The CDR3 sequence: CSAREAGAFF. DNA of the CDR3: TGCAGTGCTAGAGAGGCGGGAGCTTTCTTT.

V and J are TRBV28 and TRBJ2-2; no firm D call. The germline gives CDR1 MDHEN, CDR2 SYDVKM. Trimming took off 10 bases at V and 4 bases at J, with 16 bases between the two ends. The CDR3 length is 14 residues. The DNA for the CDR3 is TGTGCCACCCCGTCGGCCAATACCACCGGGGAGCTGTTTTTT. Residues: CATPSANTTGELFF.

Regarding this clone: Its ends do not fully match the called genes, so a read error is possible. The chain employs TRBV27 and TRBJ2-5; 14 nucleotides line up with TRBD2. Germline lookup yields CDR1 MNHEY and CDR2 SMNVEV (reference sequence). The CDR3 runs 14 residues. CDR3 in amino acids: CASRPGLAGEAQYF. The CDR3 bases are TGTGCCAGCAGACCGGGACTAGCGGGAGAGGCCCAGTACTTC.

V is TRBV3-1 (or the pseudogene TRBV3-2) and J is TRBJ1-6, with 7 positions matching TRBD1. J lost 7 bases, V lost 4 bases, and 4 bases had no gene match. This CDR3 contains 14 residues. CDR1 and CDR2 from the germline V gene are LGHDT and YNNKEL (reference sequence). The CDR3 DNA sequence: TGTGCCAGCAGCCGACAGGGTTTGAATTCACCCCTCCACTTT. Protein product: CASSRQGLNSPLHF.

The chain joins TRBV5-6 to TRBJ1-3; no definite D call. CDR3 size: 15 residues. Between the trimmed V and J ends, which lost 4 bases and 0 bases, there was a span of 11 bases. Germline CDR1 and CDR2: SGHDT and YYEEEE. Here the CDR3 DNA reads TGTGCCAGCAGCCCCACGGCGAGCTCTGGAAACACCATATATTTT. Translation: CASSPTASSGNTIYF.